The clone carrying this T cell receptor (beta chain) appeared many times. Antigen specificity is unknown. This entry belongs to a study of T cells in Graves' hyperthyroidism and ophthalmopathy. Researchers amplified the TCR beta CDR3 regions from RNA transcripts. The HTBI primer set served for first-round RT-PCR of the TCR CDR3. Each CDR3 protein gets one entry after TCRdb re-called the multiplex PCR reads with MiXCR. The sample has around 690,000 distinct CDR3 sequences, roughly 17% seen once; the top ten hold less than 20%. Uncontrolled infection, other autoimmune disease, pregnancy and lactation each barred patients from inclusion. This sample holds PBMCs from 9.5 to 10 ml fresh peripheral blood. Regarding the study as a whole: A model of 13 V-J features distinguished ophthalmopathy from stable hyperthyroidism. Blood shared most expanded thyroid clonotypes above 0.001.

CDR1 and CDR2 from the germline V gene are DFQATT and SNEGSKA (reference sequence). V was shortened by 3 bases and J by 5 bases, with 8 bases between the two germline ends. This CDR3 comprises 12 residues. Sequencing was carried out using blood. This clonotype was sampled from a man aged 45-65 years with Graves' hyperthyroidism. The chain uses TRBV20-1 and TRBJ2-1; no clear D gene. This CDR3 reads CSARALDNEQFF. In nucleotides, the CDR3 is TGCAGTGCTAGGGCTTTGGACAATGAGCAGTTCTTC.